This section outlines one TCR beta chain sequence together with its context. Its target is unknown. TCRdb's table, derived via immunoSEQ multiplex PCR, lists solely in-frame clones and lacks some. The sample has around 160,000 clones, approximately 85% seen once. This sample was included in a study of T cell responses to AZD1222 COVID-19 vaccine. Study-wide points: Only five to seven individuals given AZD1222 were seropositive at baseline. Clonal diversity may have been underestimated, and the donors were mostly white British, with more females than males. Spike regions recognized by vaccine-associated CD4 TCRs spanned the protein, led by 160-218 and 743-854.

This TCR was recovered from an adult in good health. The sequenced sample was peripheral blood, obtained on day 0 of MenACWY control vaccination.

The DNA of the CDR3 is TGCGCCAGCAGCTTATGGACAGACCAAGAGACCCAGTACTTC. Amino acids: CASSLWTDQETQYF. The chain is built from TRBV5-1 and TRBJ2-5, with a tentative D call TRBD1 (6 bases). Germline V gives CDR1 SGHRS, CDR2 YFSETQ. CDR3 length: 14 amino acids. Between the trimmed V and J ends, which lost 2 bases and 0 bases, there was a span of 8 bases.